This T cell receptor (beta chain) was profiled in a study of CD8+ T cells in alopecia areata. CDR3 length equals 14 residues. Between the trimmed V and J ends, which lost 4 bases and 7 bases, there was a span of 17 bases. Per germline, CDR1 SGHNT and CDR2 YYREEE (reference sequence). Following extraction, RNA underwent reverse transcription to cDNA, which served as the sequencing template. TCRdb's copy holds only in-frame clones and misses some; the assay was immunoSEQ multiplex PCR. The table records some 190,000 clones, about 51% of them present only once. Documented treatment: oral pan-JAK inhibitor, 5-10 mg twice daily.

The input for sequencing was CD8+ T cells sorted from blood, taken at roughly week 53, from a patient treated with tofacitinib. The chain combines TRBV5-4 with TRBJ1-2; D possibly corresponds to TRBD1 (6 bases). The source is a human donor with alopecia areata. The CDR3 here is CASSPDRSSVGYTF. For the CDR3, the DNA is TGTGCCAGCAGCCCCGACAGGTCCTCAGTTGGCTACACCTTC.